The present T cell receptor beta chain was sequenced within a study of T cell responses to AZD1222 COVID-19 vaccine. Germline trimming cut 3 bases from V and 2 bases from J; bases unmatched to any gene: 1. The CDR3 totals 15 residues. Looked up from germline, CDR1 is MNHEY and CDR2 is SMNVEV (reference sequence). This table comes from immunoSEQ multiplex PCR, and its TCRdb copy is limited to in-frame clones, with some not included. Of roughly 150,000 clones in the sample, around 90% are singletons; the top ten hold 0.85% to 1.2%. This chain links TRBV27 with TRBJ2-3; 11 bases agree with TRBD2. This clonotype was sampled from an adult who received the AZD1222 COVID-19 vaccine. The input for sequencing was peripheral blood, taken 28 days after the second AZD1222 dose. CDR3 sequence: CASSFSGGATDTQYF. The DNA for the CDR3 is TGTGCCAGCAGTTTTAGCGGGGGGGCCACAGATACGCAGTATTTT.